The following is a TCR beta chain sequence with its context. The sample carries other DNA sequences with the same CDR3. Sorted-subset replicate PCRs used 200 ng DNA, some 30,000 T cell genomes. The data were produced by immunoSEQ multiplex PCR, yet TCRdb's version contains in-frame clones alone and is incomplete. Counted here are about 820,000 clones, 92% occurring once; the ten biggest clones make up around 24%. This sample was taken from a study of shared clonotypes between healthy human individuals. Positively selected for CCR7, the CD45RO-negative cells used as naive CD8 cells excluded terminally differentiated effector memory CD45RA+ cells. The length of the CDR3 is 14 residues. The germline V gene has CDR1 MNHEY and CDR2 SMNVEV (reference sequence). V was shortened by 3 bases and J by 0 bases, with 6 bases between the two germline ends.

The rearrangement joins TRBV27 to TRBJ1-5; D ambiguous. The sample comprised naive CD8+ T cells sorted from blood. This clonotype was sampled from a man under 40 in good health. The CDR3 DNA is TGTGCCAGCAGTTTGGGAGTTAGCAATCAGCCCCAGCATTTT. Encoded protein: CASSLGVSNQPQHF.